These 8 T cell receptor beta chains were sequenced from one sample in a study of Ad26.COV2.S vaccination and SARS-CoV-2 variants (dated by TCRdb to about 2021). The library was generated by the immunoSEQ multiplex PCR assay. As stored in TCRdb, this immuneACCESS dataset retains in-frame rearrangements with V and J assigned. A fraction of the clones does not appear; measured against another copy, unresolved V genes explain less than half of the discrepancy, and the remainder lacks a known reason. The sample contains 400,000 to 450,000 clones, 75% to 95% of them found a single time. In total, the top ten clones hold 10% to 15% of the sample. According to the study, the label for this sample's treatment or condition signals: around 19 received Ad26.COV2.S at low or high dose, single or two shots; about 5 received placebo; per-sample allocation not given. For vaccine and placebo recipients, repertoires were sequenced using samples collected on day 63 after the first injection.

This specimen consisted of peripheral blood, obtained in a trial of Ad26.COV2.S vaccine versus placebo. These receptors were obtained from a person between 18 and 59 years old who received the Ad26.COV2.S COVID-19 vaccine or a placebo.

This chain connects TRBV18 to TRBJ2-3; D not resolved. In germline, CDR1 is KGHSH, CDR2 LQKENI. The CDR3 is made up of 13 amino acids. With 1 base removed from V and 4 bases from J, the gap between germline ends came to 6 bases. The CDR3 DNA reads TGTGCCAGCTCACCACTGGGCCCAGATACGCAGTATTTT. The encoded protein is CASSPLGPDTQYF.

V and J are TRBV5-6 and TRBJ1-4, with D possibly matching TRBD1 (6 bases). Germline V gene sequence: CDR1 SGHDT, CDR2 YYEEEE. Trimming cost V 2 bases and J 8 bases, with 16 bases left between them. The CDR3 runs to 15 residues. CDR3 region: CASSLVQQGGEKLFF. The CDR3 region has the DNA TGTGCCAGCAGCTTAGTTCAACAGGGAGGCGAAAAACTGTTTTTT.

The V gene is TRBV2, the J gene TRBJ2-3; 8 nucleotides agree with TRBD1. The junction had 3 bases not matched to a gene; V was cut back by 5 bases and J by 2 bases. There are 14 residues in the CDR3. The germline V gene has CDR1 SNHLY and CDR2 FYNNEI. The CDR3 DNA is TGTGCCAGCAGTAGGGGACAGGTCACAGATACGCAGTATTTT. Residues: CASSRGQVTDTQYF. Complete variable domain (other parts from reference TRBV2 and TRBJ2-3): EPEVTQTPSHQVTQMGQEVILRCVPISNHLYFYWYRQILGQKVEFLVSFYNNEISEKSEIFDDQFSVERPDGSNFTLKIRSTKLEDSAMYFCASSRGQVTDTQYFGPGTRLTVL.

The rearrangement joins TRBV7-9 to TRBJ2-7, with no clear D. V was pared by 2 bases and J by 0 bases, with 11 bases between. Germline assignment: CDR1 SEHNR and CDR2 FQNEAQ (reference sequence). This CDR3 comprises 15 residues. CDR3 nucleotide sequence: TGTGCCAGCAGCTTACTTGGTGCGAGCTCCTACGAGCAGTACTTC. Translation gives CASSLLGASSYEQYF.

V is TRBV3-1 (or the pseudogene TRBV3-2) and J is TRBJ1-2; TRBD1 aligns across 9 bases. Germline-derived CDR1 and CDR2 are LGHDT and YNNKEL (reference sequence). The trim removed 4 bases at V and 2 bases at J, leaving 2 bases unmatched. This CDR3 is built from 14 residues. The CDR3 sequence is CASSPGQGNYGYTF. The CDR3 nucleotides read TGTGCCAGCAGCCCGGGACAGGGCAACTATGGCTACACCTTC.

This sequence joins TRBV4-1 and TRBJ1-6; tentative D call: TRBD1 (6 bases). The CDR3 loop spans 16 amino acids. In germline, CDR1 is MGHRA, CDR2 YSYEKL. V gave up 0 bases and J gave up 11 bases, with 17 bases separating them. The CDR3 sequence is CASSQDLVGGGTPLHF. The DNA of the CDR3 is TGCGCCAGCAGCCAAGATTTGGTAGGGGGGGGGACACCCCTCCACTTT.

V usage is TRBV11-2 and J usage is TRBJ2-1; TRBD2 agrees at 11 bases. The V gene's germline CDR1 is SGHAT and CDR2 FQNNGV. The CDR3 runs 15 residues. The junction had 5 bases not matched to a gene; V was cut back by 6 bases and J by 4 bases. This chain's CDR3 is CASSLTSGRYNEQFF. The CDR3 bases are TGTGCCAGCAGTTTAACTAGCGGGAGATACAATGAGCAGTTCTTC. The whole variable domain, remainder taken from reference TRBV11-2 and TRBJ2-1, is EAGVAQSPRYKIIEKRQSVAFWCNPISGHATLYWYQQILGQGPKLLIQFQNNGVVDDSQLPKDRFSAERLKGVDSTLKIQPAKLEDSAVYLCASSLTSGRYNEQFFGPGTRLTVL.

The CDR3 DNA is TGTGCCAGCAGCCCCAACAGAATAAGTGGCTACACCTTC. It yields the protein CASSPNRISGYTF. This chain uses TRBV6-5 with TRBJ1-2, with D unresolved. Germline V gene data show CDR1 as MNHEY and CDR2 as SVGAGI. V was cut by 6 bases and J by 7 bases, with 15 bases left in between. The CDR3 spans 13 residues.